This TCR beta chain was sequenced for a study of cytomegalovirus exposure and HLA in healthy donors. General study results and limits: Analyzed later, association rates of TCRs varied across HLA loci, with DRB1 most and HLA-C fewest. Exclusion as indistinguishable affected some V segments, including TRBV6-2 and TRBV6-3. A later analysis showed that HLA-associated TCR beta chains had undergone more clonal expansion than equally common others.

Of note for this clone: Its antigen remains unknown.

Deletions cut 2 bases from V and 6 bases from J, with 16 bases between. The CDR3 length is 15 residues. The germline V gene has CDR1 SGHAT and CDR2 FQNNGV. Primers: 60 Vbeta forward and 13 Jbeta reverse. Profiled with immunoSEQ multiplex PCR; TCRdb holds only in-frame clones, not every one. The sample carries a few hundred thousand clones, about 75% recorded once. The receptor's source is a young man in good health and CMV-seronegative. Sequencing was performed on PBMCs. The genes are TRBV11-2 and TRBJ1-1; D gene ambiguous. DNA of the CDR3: TGTGCCAGCAGCTTACCCCTATGGCGGGGTCCTGAAGCTTTCTTT. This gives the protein CASSLPLWRGPEAFF.